This note documents a single TCR beta chain sequence. The antigen this receptor binds is unknown. No clone much larger than this one lies a single base away; base qualities are absent. CD8 naive samples consisted of CD45RO-negative cells that were positively selected for CCR7, yielding a CD45RA+CCR7+ population without TemRA cells. Healthy HIV-negative adults with no recently reported acute infections or vaccinations were included as donors. All donors were Caucasian adults living in Nashville, Tennessee, USA. Blood was collected by leukapheresis, and PBMCs were isolated by Ficoll-Histopaque density gradient centrifugation and then cryopreserved in liquid nitrogen vapor phase. Analytical flow cytometry was used to check the purity and quantity of every magnetically sorted T cell population. Genomic DNA was isolated from each sorted fraction and quantified by UV absorbance on a Nanodrop 2000c. This entry belongs to a study of shared clonotypes between healthy human individuals (dated by TCRdb to the early 2020s). Context from the whole study: The cohort included a few men and a couple of women between 18 and 49 years of age. For each donor, CD4 naive and CD4 memory were each given three plates, CD8 naive was given two plates, and CD8 memory was given one plate. The study deeply sequenced blood TCR repertoires of 5 or 6 healthy adults to estimate repertoire size and the extent of clonotype sharing between individuals. To increase sequencing depth and limit assay-specific biases, different laboratories used diverse techniques to prepare libraries and sequence TCR repertoires. Per donor, leukapheresis produced somewhere between about 0.94 and 9.5 billion PBMCs.

Results the study describes overall, beyond this receptor: When a handful of donors were compared, the shared fraction of clonotypes was around 5% for naive CD4, approximately 3.3% for naive CD8, 2.3% for memory CD4, and 0.4% for memory CD8. Rarefaction of sorted-subset datasets indicated incomplete sequencing despite the large sequencing depth. Because the study included a small number of donors, the genetic and exposure-history diversity represented was limited. Compared with non-shared clonotypes, clonotypes shared by all four sorted-subset donors had higher generation probabilities. Sampling was restricted to blood, and TCR repertoires in tissue are likely to differ from TCR repertoires in blood. Pairwise subsampling indicated that sequencing depth was expected to affect the degree of clonotype sharing among donors. Larger estimated clonotype richness was generally found for naive subsets than for memory subsets.

From the cysteine up to the phenylalanine, the CDR3 has a length of 17 residues. Only the CDR3 region is kept as DNA, spanning 51 bases read in frame from base 1. The germline V gene provides CDR1 SGHVS and CDR2 FQNEAQ. V drops 5 bases and J drops 1 base, leaving 18 bases in between. TCR CDR3 regions were amplified from genomic DNA by multiplex PCR using the deep immunoSEQ assay. Extracted genomic DNA from each cell subset was distributed evenly across all wells of several immunoSEQ 96-well plates, and each plate was treated as a replicate. For sorted subsets, about 200 ng genomic DNA, equal to 30,000 or so T cell genomes, was loaded into each replicate PCR. Purified libraries were measured with a Qubit 3.0 fluorometer, size-checked on a Bioanalyzer 2100, and measured again with the KAPA Library Quantification kit. A separate single-read 150-cycle Illumina NextSeq 550 flow cell was used to sequence each immunoSEQ 96-well plate. In the source study's methods: Because only junctional sequences without quality scores were contained in the immunoSEQ output, filtering matching that applied to full-length reads could not be performed. To assign V/J genes and CDR3, sequences were annotated using PyIR, a Python wrapper for IgBLAST v1.9, with IMGT germline references. Reads with weak V/J assignments (E-value above 1e-6), missing CDR3, stop codons, out-of-frame junctions, or ambiguous translated residues were removed. A V3J clonotype was defined by an identical inferred V gene, J gene, and CDR3 amino acid sequence. Percentage overlap between repertoires was calculated by dividing the number of shared unique clonotypes by the size of the smaller repertoire. Three approaches were used to assess repertoire richness: RTK rarefaction, the Chao1 estimator, and Recon v2.1 estimates of unobserved clonotypes. Generation probabilities for all TCRbeta clonotypes obtained by the gDNA method from a handful of donors were computed using OLGA. TCRdb took over this immuneACCESS table, retaining in-frame rearrangements with V and J assigned. Such tables are incomplete; in checked studies, under half of the missing clones stem from an unresolved V gene, and the remainder is unexplained. From that table come the V and J calls and clone size; the DNA was used to work out D and trimming. Counted in this sample were hundreds of thousands of clones; approximately 90% of them appeared once. The ten largest clones represent about 24% of the sample.

Sequences were obtained from naive CD8+ T cells sorted from blood. Taken with the paper, the label for cell subset or site translates to: CD45RA+CCR7+. The source of this sequence is a man in his thirties or forties in good health. This sequence uses TRBV7-8 and TRBJ1-3, with the D gene too uncertain to name. Here is the DNA: TGTGCCAGCAGCCCCCCCAGCCTTGAGGGTTCTGGAAACACCATATATTTT. This codes for CASSPPSLEGSGNTIYF. Where the CDR3 stops, the reference TRBV7-8 and TRBJ1-3 genes take over; the full variable domain is GAGVSQSPRYKVAKRGQDVALRCDPISGHVSLFWYQQALGQGPEFLTYFQNEAQLDKSGLPSDRFFAERPEGSVSTLKIQRTQQEDSAVYLCASSPPSLEGSGNTIYFGEGSWLTVV.